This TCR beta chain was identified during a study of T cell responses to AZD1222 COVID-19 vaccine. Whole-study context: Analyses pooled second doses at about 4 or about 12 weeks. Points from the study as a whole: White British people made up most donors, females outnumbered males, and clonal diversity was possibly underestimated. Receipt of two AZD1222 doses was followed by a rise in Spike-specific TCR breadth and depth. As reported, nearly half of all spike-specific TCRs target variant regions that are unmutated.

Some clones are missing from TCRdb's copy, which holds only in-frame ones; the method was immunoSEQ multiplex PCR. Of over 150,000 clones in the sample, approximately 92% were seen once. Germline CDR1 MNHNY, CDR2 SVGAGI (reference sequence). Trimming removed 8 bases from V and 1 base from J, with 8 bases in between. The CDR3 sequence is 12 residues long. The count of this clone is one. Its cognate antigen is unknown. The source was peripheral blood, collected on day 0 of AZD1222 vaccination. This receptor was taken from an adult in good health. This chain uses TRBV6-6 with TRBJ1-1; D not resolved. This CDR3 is CASRKGNTEAFF. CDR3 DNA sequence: TGTGCCAGCCGGAAAGGGAACACTGAAGCTTTCTTT.